Presented here are 18 T cell receptor beta chains from one specimen sequenced in a study of T cell responses to AZD1222 COVID-19 vaccine. TCRdb's table, derived via immunoSEQ multiplex PCR, lists solely in-frame clones and lacks some. The sample holds 100,000 to 110,000 clones; about 88% are singletons and the top ten take 1.8%. The specimen was peripheral blood, collected on day 0 of AZD1222 vaccination. These receptors all stem from an adult in good health.

J is TRBJ2-7 and V is TRBV18; a possible D gene is TRBD1 (5 bases). Trimming pared 6 bases from V and 6 bases from J, leaving 15 bases between. Germline V gene data show CDR1 as KGHSH and CDR2 as LQKENI. There are 13 residues in the CDR3. The CDR3 here is CASSDQGLFEQYF. CDR3 nucleotides: TGTGCCAGCTCCGATCAGGGCCTGTTCGAGCAGTACTTC.

The rearrangement links TRBV5-6 to TRBJ2-7, with D possibly TRBD2 on 6 matching bases. Germline V gene data show CDR1 as SGHDT and CDR2 as YYEEEE. The ends were cut back, 5 bases at V and 0 bases at J, with 9 bases in the middle. The CDR3 runs to 13 residues. CDR3 sequence reads: CASSRGLSYEQYF. CDR3 coding DNA: TGTGCCAGCAGTAGGGGACTCTCCTACGAGCAGTACTTC.

This sequence joins TRBV2 and TRBJ2-5; D is ambiguous. The germline CDR1 and CDR2 sequences are SNHLY and FYNNEI. Trimming removed 6 bases at V and 4 bases at J, with 3 bases between. There are 10 residues in the CDR3. Here the CDR3 DNA reads TGTGCCAGCAGAAGAGAGACCCAGTACTTC. This encodes CASRRETQYF.

The rearrangement links TRBV18 to TRBJ1-2; TRBD1 aligns across 8 bases. V gave up 3 bases and J gave up 8 bases; unmatched junction bases: 8. Germline CDR1 is KGHSH and CDR2 is LQKENI. This CDR3 contains 14 residues. CDR3 region: CASSPPRTGRGYTF. In DNA, the CDR3 is TGTGCCAGCTCACCTCCCAGGACAGGGAGGGGCTACACCTTC.

This rearrangement joins TRBV28 to TRBJ1-2, with D perhaps matching TRBD1 (5 bases). The germline V gene has CDR1 MDHEN and CDR2 SYDVKM. V gave up 6 bases and J gave up 3 bases, with 17 bases separating them. CDR3 length: 15 amino acids. The DNA for the CDR3 is TGTGCCAGCAGCGAGGGGACCGCACAGTACTATGGCTACACCTTC. Amino acid sequence: CASSEGTAQYYGYTF.

This clone was counted a single time. This chain connects TRBV7-2 to TRBJ2-7; 8 bases map to TRBD2. Per germline, CDR1 SGHTA and CDR2 FQGNSA. The CDR3 sequence is 16 residues long. J was trimmed by 6 bases and V by 5 bases; bases with no gene match: 15. The CDR3 DNA sequence: TGTGCCAGCAGCCTAGGATCGGGGACTAGTCCCATCGAGCAGTACTTC. It is translated as CASSLGSGTSPIEQYF.

The gene calls are TRBV19 and TRBJ2-5; the match to TRBD2 covers 7 bases. The V gene's germline CDR1 is LNHDA and CDR2 SQIVND (reference sequence). The CDR3 runs 17 residues. The trim removed 3 bases at V and 5 bases at J, leaving 15 bases unmatched. CDR3 bases: TGTGCCAGTAGTATCGGGCTAGCGGTCAAGGAGGGGGAGACCCAGTACTTC. It specifies CASSIGLAVKEGETQYF.

The genes are TRBV18 and TRBJ1-1; D might be TRBD1 (5 bases). Trimming took 0 bases from V and 1 from J, leaving 9 bases between them. Germline CDR1 is KGHSH and CDR2 is LQKENI. The CDR3 is 15 amino acids. The CDR3: CASSPPQGSNTEAFF. CDR3 DNA: TGTGCCAGCTCACCACCGCAGGGTTCGAACACTGAAGCTTTCTTT.

The count of this clone is one. This sequence joins TRBV10-3 and TRBJ1-5, with 7 bases aligning to TRBD1. This CDR3 region has 14 residues. With 8 bases clipped from V and 3 bases from J, the junction kept 7 bases outside the gene matches. The germline V gene encodes CDR1 ENHRY and CDR2 SYGVKD. CDR3 DNA: TGTGCCATCGGGGACAGAACTTTCAATCAGCCCCAGCATTTT. Translating it yields CAIGDRTFNQPQHF.

V and J are TRBV9 and TRBJ2-1; 8 positions agree with TRBD1. The CDR3 contains 14 residues. Germline assignment: CDR1 SGDLS and CDR2 YYNGEE. V shed 3 bases and J 4 bases; nucleotides not matched to a gene: 3. CDR3 sequence (DNA): TGTGCCAGCAGCGCCCGGGACAGGTACAATGAGCAGTTCTTC. Translating it yields CASSARDRYNEQFF.

This chain links TRBV6-5 with TRBJ2-3; 9 nucleotides match TRBD1. After removal of 6 bases from V and 5 bases from J, the junction contained 9 bases not matched to a gene. Germline V CDR1 and CDR2: MNHEY, SVGAGI. The CDR3 has 15 amino acids. DNA for the CDR3: TGTGCCAGCAGGCCGGGACAGGGTCATGTAGATACGCAGTATTTT. Protein product: CASRPGQGHVDTQYF.

The V and J genes are TRBV7-9 and TRBJ1-1, with D unclear. V shed 5 bases and J shed 2 bases, with 15 bases lying between them. Germline loops: CDR1 SEHNR, CDR2 FQNEAQ (reference sequence). The CDR3 has 15 residues. CDR3 residues: CASSPRSSLNTEAFF. DNA for the CDR3: TGTGCCAGCAGCCCACGGAGCAGCCTCAACACTGAAGCTTTCTTT.

This chain joins TRBV11-2 and TRBJ1-2; D is ambiguous. V dropped 0 bases and J dropped 10 bases, with 18 bases sitting between them. This CDR3 comprises 15 residues. The V gene's germline CDR1 is SGHAT and CDR2 FQNNGV. The CDR3 DNA reads TGTGCCAGCAGCTTAGATGGGAACGTTTTTGATTTCTACACCTTC. It translates to CASSLDGNVFDFYTF.

The chain uses TRBV28 and TRBJ1-5, with D tentatively TRBD1 (6 bases). V shed 5 bases and J shed 5 bases, with 19 bases lying between them. Germline V gene lookup returns CDR1 MDHEN and CDR2 SYDVKM. CDR3 size: 16 residues. The CDR3 DNA reads TGTGCCAGCAGTGCCCCTATGTCCAGGGGTTATCAGCCCCAGCATTTT. Protein: CASSAPMSRGYQPQHF.

The J gene is TRBJ2-2, the V gene TRBV7-2; 7 bases line up with TRBD2. The germline gives CDR1 SGHTA, CDR2 FQGNSA. CDR3 length: 18 residues. The ends lost 3 bases at V and 0 bases at J; junction bases unmatched: 10. The CDR3 protein is CASSFPPGRRANTGELFF. CDR3 DNA sequence: TGTGCCAGCAGCTTCCCCCCCGGGAGGCGGGCGAACACCGGGGAGCTGTTTTTT.

Written as DNA, the CDR3 is TGTGCCAGCAGACCGTCCGATTCGGGGTATGGCTACACCTTC. Amino acid sequence: CASRPSDSGYGYTF. This chain connects TRBV7-2 to TRBJ1-2; D unclear. The CDR3 contains 14 residues. The V end lost 6 bases, the J end lost 5 bases, and 16 bases lay between the germline ends. The germline gives CDR1 SGHTA, CDR2 FQGNSA.

The chain employs TRBV7-6 and TRBJ2-1, with D tentatively TRBD1 (5 bases). This CDR3 contains 15 residues. CDR1 and CDR2 (germline): SGHVS, FNYEAQ. Trimming removed 3 bases from V and 3 bases from J, with 12 bases in between. The CDR3 loop reads CASSFLGALYNEQFF. The CDR3 nucleotides are TGTGCCAGCAGCTTTTTAGGGGCCCTCTACAATGAGCAGTTCTTC.

This CDR3 reads CASSTHRTTTSYEQYF. DNA of the CDR3: TGTGCCAGCAGTACCCATCGGACGACTACCTCCTACGAGCAGTACTTC. The chain employs TRBV28 and TRBJ2-7, with D possibly being TRBD2 (5 bases). V lost 5 bases and J 0 bases, leaving 17 bases between the germline ends. From germline, CDR1 is MDHEN and CDR2 SYDVKM. The CDR3 sequence is 16 residues long.